Reported below is one TCR beta chain. This record belongs to a study of control samples from healthy donors and cancer patients. The CDR3 loop spans 15 amino acids. Germline CDR1 and CDR2: LNHNV and YYDKDF (reference sequence). Trimming shortened V by 0 bases and J by 1 base, and 9 bases separated the two germline ends. Produced via immunoSEQ multiplex PCR; TCRdb's table is partial and in-frame only. The sample lists 70,000 to 80,000 clones; approximately 91% were seen once. The chain is built from TRBV15 and TRBJ1-2; possibly TRBD1 for D (6 bases). The origin of this receptor is a woman aged 45-60 years with colorectal cancer. The sequenced material came from PBMCs. The CDR3 region is CATSREGAINYGYTF. In nucleotides, the CDR3 is TGTGCCACCAGCAGAGAGGGGGCCATTAACTATGGCTACACCTTC.